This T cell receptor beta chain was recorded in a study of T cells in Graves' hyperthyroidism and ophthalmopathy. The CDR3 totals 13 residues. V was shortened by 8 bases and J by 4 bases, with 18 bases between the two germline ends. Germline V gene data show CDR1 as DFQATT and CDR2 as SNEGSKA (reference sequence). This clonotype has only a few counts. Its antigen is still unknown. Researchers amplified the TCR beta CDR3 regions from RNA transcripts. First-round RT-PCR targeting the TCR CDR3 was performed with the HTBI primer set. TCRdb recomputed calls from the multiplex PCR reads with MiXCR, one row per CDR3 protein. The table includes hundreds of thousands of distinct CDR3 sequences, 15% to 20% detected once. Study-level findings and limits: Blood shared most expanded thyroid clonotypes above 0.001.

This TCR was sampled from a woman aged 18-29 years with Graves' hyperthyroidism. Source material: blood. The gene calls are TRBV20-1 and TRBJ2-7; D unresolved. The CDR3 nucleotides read TGCAGTTCGACGTGGTCTGGATCATACGAGCAGTACTTC. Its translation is CSSTWSGSYEQYF.